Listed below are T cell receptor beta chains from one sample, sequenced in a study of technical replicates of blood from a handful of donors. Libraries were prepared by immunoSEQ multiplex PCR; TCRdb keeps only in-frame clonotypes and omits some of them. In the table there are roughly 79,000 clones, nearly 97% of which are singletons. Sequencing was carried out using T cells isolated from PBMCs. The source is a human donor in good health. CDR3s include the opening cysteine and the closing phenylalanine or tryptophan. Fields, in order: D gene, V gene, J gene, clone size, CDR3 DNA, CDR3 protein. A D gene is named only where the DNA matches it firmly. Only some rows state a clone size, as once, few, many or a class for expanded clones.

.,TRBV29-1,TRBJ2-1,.,TGCAGCGCCCTACCTATACGCTCCTACAATGAGCAGTTCTTC,CSALPIRSYNEQFF
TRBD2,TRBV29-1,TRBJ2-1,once,TGCAGCGTTGAAGCGACTAGCGGGAGGAAGAATGAGCAGTTCTTC,CSVEATSGRKNEQFF
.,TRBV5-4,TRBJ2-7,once,TGTGCCTACCAGAAGTGGCCCCCTTCCTACGAGCAGTACTTC,CAYQKWPPSYEQYF
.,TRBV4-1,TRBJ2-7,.,TGCGCCAGCAGCCAGACGGGACTCGAGGCGGGGGAGCAGTACTTC,CASSQTGLEAGEQYF
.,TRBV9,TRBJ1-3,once,TGTGCCAGCAGCGTAGGCCTGGGGGGAGGAAACACCATATATTTT,CASSVGLGGGNTIYF
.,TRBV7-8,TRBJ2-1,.,TGTGCCAGCAGCTTAGCCCCCCAGGGCAGTGAGCAGTTCTTC,CASSLAPQGSEQFF
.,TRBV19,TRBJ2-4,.,TGTGCCAGTAGTATAGGATTAAGTGGACGGGTCGGGGACATTCAGTACTTC,CASSIGLSGRVGDIQYF
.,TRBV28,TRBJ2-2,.,TGTGCCAGCATCACGCCGAGGGCGCGTGGAAACACCGGGGAGCTGTTTTTT,CASITPRARGNTGELFF
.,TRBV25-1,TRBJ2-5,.,TGTGCCAGCAGTGCGGTACCCGGGACTGGGCAAACCCAGTACTTC,CASSAVPGTGQTQYF
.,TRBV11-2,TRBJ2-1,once,TGTGCCAGCAGCTCATCTAGCGAGATCTACAATGAGCAGTTCTTC,CASSSSSEIYNEQFF
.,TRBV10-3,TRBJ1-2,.,TGTGCCATCAGTGAGGCCAAAGGGGTAAGCGGCTACACCTTC,CAISEAKGVSGYTF
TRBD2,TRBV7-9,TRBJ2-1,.,TGTGCCAGCAGCTCCTCGGGACTAGCGGACTATTCACAGTTCTTC,CASSSSGLADYSQFF
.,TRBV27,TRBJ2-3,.,TGTGCCAGCAGACGCCGGGGGCAGGGGGAAACAGATACGCAGTATTTT,CASRRRGQGETDTQYF
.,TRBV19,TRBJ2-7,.,TGTGCCAGTAATACCTTTAAGGGAGGCACCTACGAGCAGTACTTC,CASNTFKGGTYEQYF
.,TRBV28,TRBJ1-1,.,TGTGCCAGCAGTCAGGGGACTGAAGCTTTCTTT,CASSQGTEAFF
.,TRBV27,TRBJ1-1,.,TGTGCCAGCAGTTTGGCACGACAGGTTAACACTGAAGCTTTCTTT,CASSLARQVNTEAFF
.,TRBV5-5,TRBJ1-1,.,TGTGCCAGCAGCTTATCCGGGGACACTGAAGCTTTCTTT,CASSLSGDTEAFF